Below, 19 T cell receptor beta chains from the same sample are listed, as sequenced in a study of blood T cell repertoires in COVID-19. The data were produced by immunoSEQ multiplex PCR, yet TCRdb's version contains in-frame clones alone and is incomplete. The sample consists of about 330,000 clones, 88% of them appearing once. Material for sequencing was peripheral blood. The receptors were sampled from a woman between 50 and 59 years old with active or convalescent COVID-19.

The chain has TRBV29-1 and TRBJ2-3, with TRBD2 matching over 7 bases. This CDR3 contains 19 residues. The J segment lost 2 bases and the V segment lost 0 bases, leaving 17 bases of the junction unmatched. Germline CDR1 is SQVTM and CDR2 is ANQGSEA. The CDR3, as DNA: TGCAGCGTTGAAGATGGGGGGGTTTTCACGGGAGCGGTCACAGATACGCAGTATTTT. Its protein product is CSVEDGGVFTGAVTDTQYF.

The V gene is TRBV18, the J gene TRBJ2-7, with 11 bases fitting TRBD1. CDR3 length: 15 residues. With V trimmed by 6 bases and J by 3 bases, 7 bases remained unmatched. Germline V lookup: CDR1 KGHSH, CDR2 LQKENI. The DNA of the CDR3 is TGTGCCAGCTCCACACCGGGACAGGGGGACTACGAGCAGTACTTC. This gives the protein CASSTPGQGDYEQYF.

V and J are TRBV18 and TRBJ1-1, with D unclear. The CDR3 contains 17 residues. The V gene lost 7 bases and the J gene lost 4 bases, with 25 bases spanning the gap. From germline, CDR1 is KGHSH and CDR2 LQKENI. The CDR3 spells CASLVTRSALESTEAFF. The CDR3 DNA reads TGTGCCAGCTTGGTAACGAGGAGCGCCCTTGAGAGCACTGAAGCTTTCTTT.

The chain combines TRBV7-9 with TRBJ2-5; maybe TRBD1 (5 bases). V was cut by 4 bases and J by 6 bases, with 15 bases left in between. This CDR3 is 14 amino acids long. The V gene's germline CDR1 is SEHNR and CDR2 FQNEAQ (reference sequence). This chain's CDR3 is CASSSQGAVKTQYF. The CDR3 nucleotides read TGTGCCAGCAGCTCACAAGGGGCGGTGAAGACCCAGTACTTC. Complete variable domain (other parts from reference TRBV7-9 and TRBJ2-5): DTGVSQNPRHKITKRGQNVTFRCDPISEHNRLYWYRQTLGQGPEFLTYFQNEAQLEKSRLLSDRFSAERPKGSFSTLEIQRTEQGDSAMYLCASSSQGAVKTQYFGPGTRLLVL.

The chain is built from TRBV29-1 and TRBJ2-7, with 7 bases identical to TRBD1. There are 13 residues in the CDR3. Germline V CDR1 and CDR2: SQVTM, ANQGSEA. V was clipped by 6 bases and J by 3 bases; unmatched bases: 8. CDR3 DNA sequence: TGCAGCGTAGCCTTCGGGACAGACTACGAGCAGTACTTC. Its translation: CSVAFGTDYEQYF.

V is TRBV5-1 and J is TRBJ1-1, with TRBD1 matching 7 bases. CDR1 and CDR2 (germline): SGHRS, YFSETQ. With 3 bases clipped from V and 6 bases from J, the junction kept 5 bases outside the gene matches. The CDR3 extends over 13 amino acids. The CDR3 bases are TGCGCCAGCAGCTGGGGGACAGCGGCTGAAGCTTTCTTT. Translating gives CASSWGTAAEAFF.

The chain joins TRBV6-1 to TRBJ1-1; possibly TRBD1 for D (5 bases). Per the germline V gene, CDR1 is MNHNS and CDR2 is SASEGT. The CDR3 is made up of 15 amino acids. The V and J ends lost 1 base and 0 bases respectively, with 9 bases between them. CDR3 region: CASSEVGEVNTEAFF. The CDR3 nucleotides read TGTGCCAGCAGTGAAGTAGGGGAGGTGAACACTGAAGCTTTCTTT.

As concerns this clone: The DNA is omitted, as the CDR3 cannot be located on it reliably, and the CDR3 follows TCRdb's listing. The chain links TRBV12-1 to TRBJ2-2; TRBD2, the table's D call, lacks a check against the DNA. TRBV12-1 is described as a pseudogene. Including both end residues, the CDR3 is 18 amino acids long. The CDR3: CASSFAPGSMNGAEELFF.

V usage is TRBV3-1 (or the pseudogene TRBV3-2) and J usage is TRBJ2-7; 10 nucleotides match TRBD1. Germline-derived CDR1 and CDR2 are LGHDT and YNNKEL (reference sequence). CDR3 length: 19 amino acids. The V segment lost 4 bases and the J segment 0 bases; nucleotides outside the gene matches: 15. This chain's CDR3 is CASSPYRDRGQLSSYEQYF. In DNA, the CDR3 is TGTGCCAGCAGCCCGTACCGGGACAGGGGACAACTGAGCTCCTACGAGCAGTACTTC.

In its sample, this clone was seen once. The rearrangement uses TRBV5-8 and TRBJ1-1, with a weak D call TRBD1 (6 bases). Trimming shortened V by 0 bases and J by 3 bases, and 12 bases separated the two germline ends. Germline CDR1 and CDR2: SGHTS and YDEGEE. CDR3 size: 15 residues. CDR3 DNA: TGTGCCAGCAGCTTGGGGCAGGGGTTATACACTGAAGCTTTCTTT. This encodes CASSLGQGLYTEAFF.

The chain recombines TRBV3-1 (or the pseudogene TRBV3-2) with TRBJ2-5; TRBD2 matches 11 bases. The V gene end was trimmed by 4 bases and the J gene end by 4 bases; junction bases not matched to a gene: 8. Germline CDR1 is LGHDT and CDR2 is YNNKEL (reference sequence). This CDR3 region has 16 residues. CDR3 in amino acids: CASSLKGSGRVETQYF. In DNA form, the CDR3 reads TGTGCCAGCAGCCTGAAGGGTAGCGGGAGGGTAGAGACCCAGTACTTC.

The chain joins TRBV5-6 to TRBJ1-6; 10 nucleotides agree with TRBD1. CDR1 and CDR2 (germline): SGHDT, YYEEEE. V trimming: 4 bases; J trimming: 7 bases; junction bases outside the gene matches: 5. The CDR3 sequence is 15 residues long. CDR3 DNA sequence: TGTGCCAGCAGCCCGGACAGGGGGTTAAATTCACCCCTCCACTTT. It codes for CASSPDRGLNSPLHF.

The chain carries TRBV6-6 and TRBJ2-7; 8 nucleotides match TRBD2. This CDR3 contains 15 residues. V was clipped by 5 bases and J by 3 bases; unmatched bases: 9. CDR1 MNHNY and CDR2 SVGAGI come from the germline V gene (reference sequence). CDR3: CASSPTTSAFYEQYF. The CDR3 DNA reads as TGTGCCAGCAGTCCAACGACTAGCGCATTCTACGAGCAGTACTTC.

The chain uses TRBV13 and TRBJ1-2; TRBD1 might be the D (5 bases). V was trimmed by 2 bases and J by 2 bases, leaving 9 bases between them. The CDR3 runs 14 residues. Looked up from germline, CDR1 is PRHDT and CDR2 is FYEKMQ (reference sequence). CDR3 DNA sequence: TGTGCCAGCAGCTTACGACAGAGGAACTATGGCTACACCTTC. The encoded protein is CASSLRQRNYGYTF.

The CDR3 sequence: CASSVDNSYEQYF. In DNA, the CDR3 is TGCGCCAGCAGCGTGGACAATTCCTACGAGCAGTACTTC. The chain uses TRBV5-1 and TRBJ2-7; maybe TRBD1 (5 bases). The CDR3 is 13 residues long. Germline values: CDR1 SGHRS, CDR2 YFSETQ. Trimming cost V 4 bases and J 1 base, with 9 bases left between them. Together with reference TRBV5-1 and TRBJ2-7, the CDR3 gives the full variable domain: KAGVTQTPRYLIKTRGQQVTLSCSPISGHRSVSWYQQTPGQGLQFLFEYFSETQRNKGNFPGRFSGRQFSNSRSEMNVSTLELGDSALYLCASSVDNSYEQYFGPGTRLTVT.

The rearrangement uses TRBV30 and TRBJ1-6; a possible D gene is TRBD1 (5 bases). CDR3 length equals 17 residues. V shed 2 bases and J shed 5 bases, with 19 bases lying between them. Looked up from germline, CDR1 is GTSNPN and CDR2 is SVGIG (reference sequence). The CDR3 coding sequence is TGTGCCTGGAGTTATCTACGAGGGGACTGGGATAATTCACCCCTCCACTTT. It is translated as CAWSYLRGDWDNSPLHF.

J is TRBJ2-7 and V is TRBV19, with 8 bases fitting TRBD1. This CDR3 contains 13 residues. The J segment lost 5 bases and the V segment lost 5 bases, leaving 5 bases of the junction unmatched. Germline values: CDR1 LNHDA, CDR2 SQIVND (reference sequence). CDR3 sequence (DNA): TGTGCCAGTAGTTCGCAGGGGGCCGACGAGCAGTACTTC. This translates into CASSSQGADEQYF. Variable domain in full (rest from reference TRBV19 and TRBJ2-7): DGGITQSPKYLFRKEGQNVTLSCEQNLNHDAMYWYRQDPGQGLRLIYYSQIVNDFQKGDIAEGYSVSREKKESFPLTVTSAQKNPTAFYLCASSSQGADEQYFGPGTRLTVT.

V is TRBV27 and J is TRBJ1-1; 7 bases are a match to TRBD1. Germline CDR1 and CDR2: MNHEY and SMNVEV (reference sequence). V lost 8 bases and J lost 1; bases outside the gene matches: 10. CDR3 length: 15 amino acids. The CDR3 loop is CASHRDSLSNTEAFF. CDR3 DNA: TGTGCCAGCCACCGGGACAGCTTGTCGAACACTGAAGCTTTCTTT.

The CDR3 region is CASSVQGEPNTEAFF. The CDR3 coding sequence is TGTGCCAGCAGCGTCCAGGGGGAGCCAAACACTGAAGCTTTCTTT. V is TRBV9 and J is TRBJ1-1; 7 positions match TRBD1. Germline lookup yields CDR1 SGDLS and CDR2 YYNGEE. This CDR3 comprises 15 residues. With 2 bases clipped from V and 2 bases from J, the junction kept 6 bases outside the gene matches.